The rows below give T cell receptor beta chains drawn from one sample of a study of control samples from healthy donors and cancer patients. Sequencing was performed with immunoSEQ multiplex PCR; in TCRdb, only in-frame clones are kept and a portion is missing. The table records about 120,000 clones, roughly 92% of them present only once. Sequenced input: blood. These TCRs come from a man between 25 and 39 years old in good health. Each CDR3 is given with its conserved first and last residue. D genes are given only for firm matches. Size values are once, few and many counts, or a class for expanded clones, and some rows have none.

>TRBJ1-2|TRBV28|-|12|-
CASNYINYGYTF
TGTGCCAGCAACTATATCAACTATGGCTACACCTTC
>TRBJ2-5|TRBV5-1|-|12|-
CASSAGIGTQYF
TGCGCCAGCAGCGCGGGTATCGGGACCCAGTACTTC
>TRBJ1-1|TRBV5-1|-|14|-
CASSLQGSNTEAFF
TGCGCCAGCAGCTTGCAGGGTTCGAACACTGAAGCTTTCTTT
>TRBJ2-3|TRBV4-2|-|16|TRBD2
CASSSRLAGGVDTQYF
TGTGCCAGCAGCTCGCGACTAGCGGGGGGCGTGGATACGCAGTATTTT
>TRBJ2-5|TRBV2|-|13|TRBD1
CASSRQGEETQYF
TGTGCCAGCAGTCGACAGGGAGAAGAGACCCAGTACTTC
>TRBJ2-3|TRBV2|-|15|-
CASSPRGTSTDTQYF
TGTGCCAGCAGTCCTAGGGGGACTAGCACAGATACGCAGTATTTT
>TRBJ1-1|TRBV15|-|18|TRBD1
CATSRGRDRGASNTEAFF
TGTGCCACCAGCAGAGGGAGGGACAGAGGGGCTTCGAACACTGAAGCTTTCTTT
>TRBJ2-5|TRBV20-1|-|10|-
CSARAVTQYF
TGCAGTGCTAGGGCAGTGACCCAGTACTTC
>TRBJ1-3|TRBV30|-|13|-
CAWLGGSGNTIYF
TGTGCCTGGCTAGGAGGCTCTGGAAACACCATATATTTT
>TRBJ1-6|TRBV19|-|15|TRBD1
CASSQMTGSGSPLHF
TGTGCCAGTAGTCAAATGACAGGGTCGGGTTCACCCCTCCACTTT
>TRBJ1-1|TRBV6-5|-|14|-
CASSYLGEDTEAFF
TGTGCCAGCAGTTACTTGGGTGAGGACACTGAAGCTTTCTTT
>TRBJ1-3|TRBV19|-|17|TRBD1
CASSRAGTGSSGNTIYF
TGTGCCAGTAGTCGCGCCGGGACAGGATCCTCTGGAAACACCATATATTTT
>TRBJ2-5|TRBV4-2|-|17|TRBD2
CASSQDGSSGGAETQYF
TGTGCCAGCAGCCAAGATGGGTCTAGCGGGGGGGCAGAGACCCAGTACTTC
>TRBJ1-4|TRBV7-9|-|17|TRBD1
CASSLGAGGAVVEKLFF
TGTGCCAGCAGCTTAGGCGCAGGGGGCGCGGTAGTTGAAAAACTGTTTTTT
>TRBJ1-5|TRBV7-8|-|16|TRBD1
CASSPRGTGPEGGQHF
TGTGCCAGCAGCCCACGGGGGACAGGGCCCGAGGGGGGCCAGCATTTT
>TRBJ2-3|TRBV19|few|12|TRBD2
CASSTTSGTAHF
TGTGCCAGTAGTACAACTAGCGGTACCGCGCATTTT
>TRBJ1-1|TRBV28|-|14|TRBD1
CASSLGDRRLKAFF
TGTGCCAGCAGTTTAGGGGACAGGAGGCTAAAAGCTTTCTTT